One and the same sample provided the 18 T cell receptor beta chains below, sequenced in a study of shared clonotypes between healthy human individuals. The table came from immunoSEQ multiplex PCR; TCRdb's copy has only in-frame clones and leaves some out. This table holds 850,000 to 1,200,000 clones, about 74% found once. Sequenced input: memory CD4+ T cells sorted from blood. Subset noted: CD45RA-negative fraction. The receptors were sampled from a man younger than 30 in good health.

This chain uses TRBV4-1 with TRBJ2-1, with TRBD2 matching over 9 bases. This CDR3 region has 17 residues. Unmatched junction bases numbered 12, after V lost 4 bases and J lost 5 bases. Germline lookup yields CDR1 MGHRA and CDR2 YSYEKL. The CDR3 spells CASSPAIGTSRNNEQFF. In DNA form, the CDR3 reads TGCGCCAGCAGCCCGGCTATAGGGACTAGCAGAAACAATGAGCAGTTCTTC.

This clone was counted once. V usage is TRBV2 and J usage is TRBJ2-1; perhaps D is TRBD1 or TRBD2 (5 bases each). Germline CDR1 and CDR2: SNHLY and FYNNEI. This CDR3 has 14 amino acids. The V end was cut by 7 bases, the J end by 1 base, with 11 bases between. This CDR3 is CASTNEGSYNEQFF. For the CDR3, the DNA is TGTGCCAGCACCAATGAGGGGTCCTACAATGAGCAGTTCTTC.

This rearrangement joins TRBV20-1 to TRBJ2-7, with D possibly being TRBD2 (5 bases). The CDR3 sequence is 11 residues long. From germline, CDR1 is DFQATT and CDR2 SNEGSKA (reference sequence). V was pared by 6 bases and J by 6 bases, with 12 bases between. CDR3 loop: CSAQNGLEQYF. CDR3 in DNA: TGCAGTGCCCAGAACGGACTCGAGCAGTACTTC.

The chain is built from TRBV7-2 and TRBJ2-3; 9 bases map to TRBD2. Trimming took 5 bases from V and 5 from J; bases not matched to a gene: 5. CDR1 and CDR2 from the germline V gene are SGHTA and FQGNSA. The CDR3 length is 14 residues. Written as DNA, the CDR3 is TGTGCCAGCAGCACCCGCGGGGGGGGAGATACGCAGTATTTT. It encodes CASSTRGGGDTQYF. Full variable domain (rest looked up from reference TRBV7-2 and TRBJ2-3): GAGVSQSPSNKVTEKGKDVELRCDPISGHTALYWYRQSLGQGLEFLIYFQGNSAPDKSGLPSDRFSAERTGGSVSTLTIQRTQQEDSAVYLCASSTRGGGDTQYFGPGTRLTVL.

Note on this clone: At the DNA level, this CDR3 is encoded by other sequences in the same sample as well. The V gene is TRBV5-6, the J gene TRBJ2-7; TRBD1 agrees at 8 bases. The CDR3 covers 14 residues. The germline V gene has CDR1 SGHDT and CDR2 YYEEEE. V lost 4 bases, J lost 3 bases, and 6 bases stayed unmatched. The CDR3 DNA follows: TGTGCCAGCAGCCTCGGACAGGGTAACTACGAGCAGTACTTC. Its protein is CASSLGQGNYEQYF. Combining the CDR3 with reference TRBV5-6 and TRBJ2-7 gives the whole variable domain DAGVTQSPTHLIKTRGQQVTLRCSPKSGHDTVSWYQQALGQGPQFIFQYYEEEERQRGNFPDRFSGHQFPNYSSELNVNALLLGDSALYLCASSLGQGNYEQYFGPGTRLTVT.

The gene calls are TRBV5-1 and TRBJ2-3; the D is unclear. Germline CDR1 reads SGHRS; CDR2 reads YFSETQ. This CDR3 region has 15 residues. V gave up 1 base and J gave up 0 bases, with 9 bases separating them. CDR3 amino acids: CASSLNHASTDTQYF. The CDR3 bases are TGCGCCAGCAGCTTGAACCACGCTAGCACAGATACGCAGTATTTT. The full variable domain, in which reference TRBV5-1 and TRBJ2-3 provide the parts outside the CDR3, is KAGVTQTPRYLIKTRGQQVTLSCSPISGHRSVSWYQQTPGQGLQFLFEYFSETQRNKGNFPGRFSGRQFSNSRSEMNVSTLELGDSALYLCASSLNHASTDTQYFGPGTRLTVL.

V gene TRBV28 combines with J gene TRBJ2-7; TRBD2 is a possible D gene (6 bases). Germline values: CDR1 MDHEN, CDR2 SYDVKM. Trimming pared 10 bases from V and 3 bases from J, leaving 19 bases between. The CDR3 spans 14 residues. The CDR3 loop reads CAIRDSGTNYEQYF. DNA for the CDR3: TGTGCCATCCGGGACTCCGGGACCAACTACGAGCAGTACTTC. Filled out from reference TRBV28 and TRBJ2-7, the complete variable domain reads DVKVTQSSRYLVKRTGEKVFLECVQDMDHENMFWYRQDPGLGLRLIYFSYDVKMKEKGDIPEGYSVSREKKERFSLILESASTNQTSMYLCAIRDSGTNYEQYFGPGTRLTVT.

This chain connects TRBV7-2 to TRBJ1-4; D unclear. Germline assignment: CDR1 SGHTA and CDR2 FQGNSA. The germline V and J ends were trimmed by 5 bases and 4 bases, with 17 bases remaining between them. There are 16 residues in the CDR3. The CDR3 DNA follows: TGTGCCAGCAGCCCTTCTGTTCTCGTGGTTAATGAAAAACTGTTTTTT. It yields the protein CASSPSVLVVNEKLFF.

The chain combines TRBV11-2 with TRBJ1-5, with D unresolved. This CDR3 comprises 15 residues. The V end was cut by 1 base, the J end by 3 bases, with 10 bases between. Germline CDR1 reads SGHAT; CDR2 reads FQNNGV. The CDR3 DNA sequence: TGTGCCAGCAGCTTAGGGTCCAGAAACAATCAGCCCCAGCATTTT. It encodes CASSLGSRNNQPQHF.

The J gene is TRBJ2-7, the V gene TRBV7-8; 12 nucleotides match TRBD2. Trimming took 5 bases from V and 3 from J; bases not matched to a gene: 14. The CDR3 totals 18 residues. The germline gives CDR1 SGHVS, CDR2 FQNEAQ. The CDR3 DNA follows: TGTGCCAGCAGCCTATTAGTGGGGGCTAGCGGGAGGGTCTACGAGCAGTACTTC. Translating gives CASSLLVGASGRVYEQYF.

This clone was seen just once. The chain has TRBV6-1 and TRBJ2-7; 7 nucleotides align to TRBD1. Trimming took 4 bases from V and 2 from J; bases not matched to a gene: 11. The CDR3 is 16 amino acids. Looked up from germline, CDR1 is MNHNS and CDR2 is SASEGT. The CDR3 bases are TGTGCCAGCAGTGTGACAGGGAATAATAATCCCTACGAGCAGTACTTC. Its protein is CASSVTGNNNPYEQYF.

This clone was seen just once. The V and J genes are TRBV10-2 and TRBJ1-2; 7 bases map to TRBD1. CDR1 is WSHSY, CDR2 SAAADI, per germline. V was pared by 6 bases and J by 4 bases, with 14 bases of the junction left unmatched. The CDR3 totals 16 residues. CDR3 DNA: TGCGCCAGCAGCGAAGCCTGGGGACAGTCGGTCTATGGCTACACCTTC. This gives the protein CASSEAWGQSVYGYTF.

This clone has only a few counts. The rearrangement links TRBV19 to TRBJ1-6; 8 bases line up with TRBD1. The CDR3 has 14 amino acids. Germline assignment: CDR1 LNHDA and CDR2 SQIVND (reference sequence). V was pared by 7 bases and J by 10 bases, with 9 bases of the junction left unmatched. The CDR3 reads CASTWTGSGSPLHF. CDR3 sequence (DNA): TGTGCCAGTACTTGGACAGGGTCCGGCTCACCCCTCCACTTT.

The chain links TRBV5-5 to TRBJ2-1; 7 bases align to TRBD1. The CDR3 is 15 residues long. CDR1 and CDR2 from the germline V gene are SGHKS and YYEKEE (reference sequence). V shed 4 bases and J 4 bases; nucleotides not matched to a gene: 8. The CDR3 DNA sequence: TGTGCCAGCAGCACCTACAGGGGAACGTACAATGAGCAGTTCTTC. Its translation is CASSTYRGTYNEQFF.

This clone occurred once. The CDR3 region is CASNPTGTSGINEQFF. In nucleotides, the CDR3 is TGTGCCAGTAATCCGACCGGGACTAGCGGGATCAATGAGCAGTTCTTC. This chain links TRBV19 with TRBJ2-1; 13 bases match TRBD2. CDR3 length: 16 amino acids. Germline CDR1 LNHDA, CDR2 SQIVND (reference sequence). With V trimmed by 7 bases and J by 6 bases, 9 bases remained unmatched.

The genes are TRBV11-3 and TRBJ1-6; no definite D call. The germline V gene has CDR1 SGHNT and CDR2 YENEEA. Trimming removed 2 bases at V and 6 bases at J, with 11 bases between. The CDR3 has 15 amino acids. The CDR3 coding sequence is TGTGCCAGCAGCTTAAACTCCCTCGGTAATTCACCCCTCCACTTT. It specifies CASSLNSLGNSPLHF. Full variable domain (remainder filled in from reference TRBV11-3 and TRBJ1-6): EAGVVQSPRYKIIEKKQPVAFWCNPISGHNTLYWYLQNLGQGPELLIRYENEEAVDDSQLPKDRFSAERLKGVDSTLKIQPAELGDSAVYLCASSLNSLGNSPLHFGNGTRLTVT.

The V gene is TRBV5-1, the J gene TRBJ1-4; the D gene is possibly TRBD1 (5 bases). Germline CDR1 SGHRS, CDR2 YFSETQ. The CDR3 sequence is 14 residues long. V shed 5 bases and J shed 3 bases, with 11 bases lying between them. The CDR3, as DNA: TGCGCCAGCAGAGAGGGGACGGCTAATGAAAAACTGTTTTTT. Translating gives CASREGTANEKLFF.

This clone was detected once. The gene calls are TRBV30 and TRBJ1-4, with 9 bases lining up with TRBD1. The V and J ends lost 1 base and 5 bases, in that order; junction bases with no gene match: 5. The germline V gene encodes CDR1 GTSNPN and CDR2 SVGIG (reference sequence). The CDR3 sequence is 15 residues long. The CDR3 DNA reads as TGTGCCTGGAGTGACCCCGGGACAGGGAATGAAAAACTGTTTTTT. It specifies CAWSDPGTGNEKLFF.